This T cell receptor (beta chain) came from a study of Ad26.COV2.S vaccination and SARS-CoV-2 variants. Study results and limitations: Spike-specific responses of CD8+ and CD4+ T cells were reported to display substantial breadth after vaccination.

Method: immunoSEQ multiplex PCR; TCRdb's copy keeps in-frame clones and lacks some. Seen here are about 350,000 clones, around 89% observed once, and the top ten hold roughly 6%. Germline V gives CDR1 ENHRY, CDR2 SYGVKD. With 4 bases removed from V and 3 bases from J, the gap between germline ends came to 12 bases. The length of the CDR3 is 14 residues. Treatment reported: 15 to 20 received Ad26.COV2.S at low or high dose, single or two shots; 5 received placebo; per-sample allocation not given. Sampling occurred on day 63 after the first vaccine or placebo injection. Note on this clone: Its matching antigen is unknown.

This sequence originates from a person between 18 and 59 years old who received the Ad26.COV2.S COVID-19 vaccine or a placebo. This material consisted of peripheral blood, taken in a trial of Ad26.COV2.S vaccine versus placebo. The chain is built from TRBV10-3 and TRBJ1-1; D might be TRBD1 (6 bases). Here the CDR3 DNA reads TGTGCCATCAGTGGTTTGGGGGCGGACACTGAAGCTTTCTTT. The encoded protein is CAISGLGADTEAFF.